The 12 T cell receptor beta chains listed next were all sequenced from one sample in a study of blood T cell repertoires in COVID-19. The repertoire was sequenced with immunoSEQ multiplex PCR; TCRdb's copy has only in-frame clones and lacks some. The repertoire includes roughly 100,000 clones, around four fifths of them detected once, and about 10% sits in the top ten. Material for sequencing was peripheral blood. The receptors were gathered from a man aged 40-49 years with active or convalescent COVID-19.

The genes are TRBV5-5 and TRBJ2-3; a possible D gene is TRBD1 (6 bases). This CDR3 has 13 amino acids. Germline V lookup: CDR1 SGHKS, CDR2 YYEKEE (reference sequence). Trimming stripped 5 bases from V and 1 base from J, with 8 bases between. In nucleotides, the CDR3 is TGTGCCAGCAGGACAGGTGGCACAGATACGCAGTATTTT. It translates to CASRTGGTDTQYF.

The V call is TRBV6-5, the J call TRBJ1-4; 7 bases map to TRBD1. V lost 4 bases to trimming and J lost 7 bases; unmatched junction nucleotides: 6. This CDR3 spans 14 amino acids. Germline lookup yields CDR1 MNHEY and CDR2 SVGAGI. Written as DNA, the CDR3 is TGTGCCAGCAGTTCGACAGGGATAAGTGAAAAACTGTTTTTT. Translation gives CASSSTGISEKLFF.

This chain uses TRBV6-7 with TRBJ1-1; D is unresolved. TRBV6-7 is an open reading frame whose function is uncertain. Trimming shortened V by 7 bases and J by 3 bases, and 27 bases separated the two germline ends. The CDR3 is 18 residues long. The CDR3 region has the DNA TGTGCCAGCACCAATGGGCATTCCTGGCACCGGAAGGACACTGAAGCTTTCTTT. As protein: CASTNGHSWHRKDTEAFF.

The chain recombines TRBV18 with TRBJ2-5; perhaps TRBD1 as D (7 bases). Looked up from germline, CDR1 is KGHSH and CDR2 is LQKENI. Deletions cut 3 bases from V and 4 bases from J, with 18 bases between. The CDR3 length is 16 residues. The CDR3 here is CASSPGRDSHLETQYF. DNA of the CDR3: TGTGCCAGCTCACCTGGGCGGGACAGCCACTTAGAGACCCAGTACTTC.

The chain joins TRBV21-1 to TRBJ1-5; TRBD1, the table's D call, lacks a check against the DNA. TRBV21-1 is recorded as a pseudogene. The CDR3 has 15 residues. This CDR3 reads CASSPQFFSNQPQHF. The CDR3 bases are TGTGCCAGCAGCCCACAGTTTTTCAGCAATCAGCCCCAGCATTTT.

V gene TRBV9 combines with J gene TRBJ2-5; 9 bases fit TRBD1. This CDR3 spans 17 amino acids. V was pared by 0 bases and J by 2 bases, with 8 bases of the junction left unmatched. Germline lookup yields CDR1 SGDLS and CDR2 YYNGEE. This CDR3 reads CASSVDGTGRRQETQYF. The CDR3 DNA follows: TGTGCCAGCAGCGTAGATGGGACAGGGCGAAGACAAGAGACCCAGTACTTC.

The chain joins TRBV5-1 to TRBJ2-7; D not resolved. Deletions cut 1 base from V and 3 bases from J, with 8 bases between. The CDR3 runs to 13 residues. The germline V gene has CDR1 SGHRS and CDR2 YFSETQ. Written as DNA, the CDR3 is TGCGCCAGCAGCTTGTCCAGAAACTACGAGCAGTACTTC. It is translated as CASSLSRNYEQYF.

The CDR3 loop is CASARNRDSSNQPQHF. The CDR3 DNA reads as TGTGCTAGTGCCAGAAACCGGGACAGTTCTAATCAGCCCCAGCATTTT. V is TRBV12-5 and J is TRBJ1-5, with 7 bases that match TRBD1. Looked up from germline, CDR1 is LGHNT and CDR2 is FRNRAP. The junction had 13 bases not matched to a gene; V was cut back by 7 bases and J by 4 bases. This CDR3 has 16 residues.

This sequence joins TRBV7-2 and TRBJ2-2, with a tentative D call TRBD2 (5 bases). V lost 1 base and J 1 base, leaving 10 bases between the germline ends. Per germline, CDR1 SGHTA and CDR2 FQGNSA. This CDR3 spans 16 amino acids. The DNA for the CDR3 is TGTGCCAGCAGCTTAGGGCTCAGCGGGAACACCGGGGAGCTGTTTTTT. Translation: CASSLGLSGNTGELFF.

The chain joins TRBV5-1 to TRBJ2-5; maybe TRBD1 (6 bases). The CDR3 has 15 amino acids. Germline CDR1 and CDR2: SGHRS and YFSETQ. The V and J ends lost 2 bases and 4 bases respectively, with 15 bases between them. The CDR3 is CASSLEQGFLETQYF. CDR3 coding DNA: TGCGCCAGCAGCTTAGAACAGGGTTTCTTAGAGACCCAGTACTTC.

The rearrangement links TRBV3-1 (or the pseudogene TRBV3-2) to TRBJ1-6; 10 bases agree with TRBD1. The trim removed 4 bases at V and 10 bases at J, leaving 10 bases unmatched. The CDR3 length is 16 residues. Germline loops: CDR1 LGHDT, CDR2 YNNKEL (reference sequence). CDR3 loop: CASSRQGARVQSPLHF. The CDR3 DNA reads TGTGCCAGCAGCCGACAGGGGGCGCGGGTGCAGTCACCCCTCCACTTT.

This clone was counted only a few times. The V and J genes are TRBV5-8 and TRBJ1-3; D perhaps matches TRBD1 (5 bases). Trimming shortened V by 1 base and J by 0 bases, and 8 bases separated the two germline ends. The germline V gene encodes CDR1 SGHTS and CDR2 YDEGEE. The CDR3 covers 15 residues. The CDR3 DNA is TGTGCCAGCAGCTTGCGGGGGAGCTCTGGAAACACCATATATTTT. Translating it yields CASSLRGSSGNTIYF.